Included here is one T cell receptor beta chain sequence, with context. Its target is unknown. The data are from a study of Ad26.COV2.S vaccination and SARS-CoV-2 variants. The wider study: Donor was one of the participants in the Ad26.COV2.S arm of the COV1001 trial. The vaccine Ad26.COV2.S was put into the muscle once, or twice with 56 days between. Whole-study findings and limits: Measurements of TCR breadth and depth may have given underestimates of the total T cell responses.

Profiling relied on immunoSEQ multiplex PCR, and the TCRdb table lists in-frame clones only, not all of them. The repertoire includes fewer than 400,000 clones, 75% to 90% of them detected once, and 3.5% sits in the top ten. The treatment denotes: about 20 received Ad26.COV2.S at low or high dose, single or two shots; 5 received placebo; per-sample allocation not given. Sampling occurred on day 63 after the first vaccine or placebo injection. The V gene lost 5 bases and the J gene lost 5 bases, with 12 bases spanning the gap. This CDR3 contains 13 residues. Germline lookup yields CDR1 LNHDA and CDR2 SQIVND (reference sequence).

The clonotype was recovered from a person aged 18-65 years who received the Ad26.COV2.S COVID-19 vaccine or a placebo. Here the sequenced sample was peripheral blood, taken in a trial of Ad26.COV2.S vaccine versus placebo. This chain joins TRBV19 and TRBJ1-1; the D gene is possibly TRBD1 (5 bases). CDR3 in DNA: TGTGCCAGTAGTCTCCGCAGGGTAACTGAAGCTTTCTTT. Protein product: CASSLRRVTEAFF.